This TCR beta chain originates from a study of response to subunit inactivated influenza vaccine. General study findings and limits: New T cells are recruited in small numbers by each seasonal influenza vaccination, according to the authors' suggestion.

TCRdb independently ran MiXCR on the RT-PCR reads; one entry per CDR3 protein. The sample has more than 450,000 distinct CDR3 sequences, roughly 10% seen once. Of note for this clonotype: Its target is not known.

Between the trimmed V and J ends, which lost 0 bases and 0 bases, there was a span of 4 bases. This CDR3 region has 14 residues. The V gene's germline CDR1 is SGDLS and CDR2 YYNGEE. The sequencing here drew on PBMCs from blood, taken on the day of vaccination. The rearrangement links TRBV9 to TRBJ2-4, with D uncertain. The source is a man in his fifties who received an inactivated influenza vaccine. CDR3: CASSVGQAKNIQYF. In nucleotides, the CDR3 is TGTGCCAGCAGCGTAGGGCAAGCCAAAAACATTCAGTACTTC.